A single sample is the source of the 22 T cell receptor beta chains below, sequenced in a study of cytomegalovirus exposure and HLA in healthy donors. Primers for the PCR totalled 60 Vbeta and 13 Jbeta. Sequencing used immunoSEQ multiplex PCR; TCRdb keeps in-frame clones, though not all of them. In the table there are approximately 160,000 clones, roughly 82% of which are singletons. The sample was PBMCs. Receptors originate from a woman in her thirties in good health and CMV-seronegative.

There are a few counts of this clone. The rearrangement links TRBV4-1 to TRBJ2-7; 10 bases are a match to TRBD2. Germline assignment: CDR1 MGHRA and CDR2 YSYEKL. The junction had 8 bases not matched to a gene; V was cut back by 5 bases and J by 4 bases. The CDR3 runs to 15 residues. CDR3 DNA: TGCGCCAGCAGCACCCTAGCGGGAGTCTCTTACGAGCAGTACTTC. It is translated as CASSTLAGVSYEQYF.

The chain links TRBV15 to TRBJ1-5; the D gene is possibly TRBD1 (5 bases). Trimming removed 5 bases from V and 2 bases from J, with 10 bases in between. The germline V gene encodes CDR1 LNHNV and CDR2 YYDKDF (reference sequence). This CDR3 is 14 amino acids long. CDR3 residues: CATSGTNRNQPQHF. The CDR3 coding sequence is TGTGCCACCAGCGGGACTAATCGCAATCAGCCCCAGCATTTT.

The table lists this clone with a count of one. The chain has TRBV28 and TRBJ2-3, with D perhaps matching TRBD1 (5 bases). The ends were cut back, 7 bases at V and 0 bases at J, with 8 bases in the middle. The CDR3 contains 13 residues. Germline V gene sequence: CDR1 MDHEN, CDR2 SYDVKM. CDR3 coding DNA: TGTGCCAGCATGCAGGGTAGCACAGATACGCAGTATTTT. This translates into CASMQGSTDTQYF.

The rearrangement joins TRBV9 to TRBJ1-5; D is undetermined. The CDR3 is 13 amino acids. Trimming left V 3 bases short and J 2 bases short, with 6 bases between. CDR1 is SGDLS and CDR2 is YYNGEE in the germline V gene. This CDR3 reads CASSGGGNQPQHF. The CDR3, as DNA: TGTGCCAGCAGCGGGGGAGGCAATCAGCCCCAGCATTTT.

The rearrangement joins TRBV7-9 to TRBJ1-2; no definite D call. The germline V gene has CDR1 SEHNR and CDR2 FQNEAQ (reference sequence). CDR3 length: 18 amino acids. With 5 bases removed from V and 0 bases from J, the gap between germline ends came to 22 bases. The CDR3 loop reads CASSPRREAGPTNYGYTF. The CDR3 nucleotides read TGTGCCAGCAGCCCCCGTAGGGAGGCTGGGCCTACTAACTATGGCTACACCTTC.

The CDR3 spells CAWTPPGQGRRAFF. The CDR3 DNA sequence: TGTGCCTGGACACCTCCGGGACAGGGCCGTCGAGCTTTCTTT. The rearrangement uses TRBV30 and TRBJ1-1, with 9 positions matching TRBD1. V lost 4 bases to trimming and J lost 10 bases; unmatched junction nucleotides: 13. There are 14 residues in the CDR3. Germline CDR1 GTSNPN, CDR2 SVGIG (reference sequence).

This clone was observed a handful of times. J is TRBJ2-2 and V is TRBV5-1; 8 bases map to TRBD2. With 2 bases clipped from V and 4 bases from J, the junction kept 4 bases outside the gene matches. This CDR3 contains 15 residues. The V gene's germline CDR1 is SGHRS and CDR2 YFSETQ. CDR3 nucleotides: TGCGCCAGCAGCTTAGCGGGGGCGTTCACCGGGGAGCTGTTTTTT. Translation gives CASSLAGAFTGELFF.

This chain uses TRBV7-9 with TRBJ2-7; 8 bases fit TRBD1. V was clipped by 2 bases and J by 6 bases; unmatched bases: 3. CDR1 is SEHNR and CDR2 is FQNEAQ in the germline V gene (reference sequence). The CDR3 is 13 residues long. The CDR3 bases are TGTGCCAGCAGCTTACAGGGGGCCAGCGAGCAGTACTTC. Translating gives CASSLQGASEQYF.

The chain couples TRBV9 to TRBJ1-2, with 7 nucleotides matching TRBD1. The ends lost 0 bases at V and 8 bases at J; junction bases unmatched: 13. Germline V gene lookup returns CDR1 SGDLS and CDR2 YYNGEE. This CDR3 has 16 amino acids. The CDR3 nucleotides read TGTGCCAGCAGCGTAGATCTTGGACAGGCCGTTCTGGGCTACACCTTC. As protein: CASSVDLGQAVLGYTF.

The chain employs TRBV11-2 and TRBJ1-1, with TRBD1 matching over 7 bases. V was pared by 1 base and J by 0 bases, with 2 bases of the junction left unmatched. Germline V CDR1 and CDR2: SGHAT, FQNNGV. The CDR3 consists of 15 residues. The CDR3 nucleotides are TGTGCCAGCAGCTTAGTAACAGGGGTGAACACTGAAGCTTTCTTT. Encoded protein: CASSLVTGVNTEAFF.

This clone was found a few times. The chain couples TRBV9 to TRBJ2-6; D is perhaps TRBD1 (6 bases). This CDR3 contains 15 residues. Germline CDR1 is SGDLS and CDR2 is YYNGEE. Trimming left V 3 bases short and J 1 base short, with 8 bases between. The CDR3 region has the DNA TGTGCCAGCAGCGCGACAGGATCTGGGGCCAACGTCCTGACTTTC. It yields the protein CASSATGSGANVLTF.

This clone was observed a single time. This chain links TRBV6-5 with TRBJ1-1; tentative D call: TRBD1 (5 bases). The germline V and J ends were trimmed by 6 bases and 4 bases, with 15 bases remaining between them. Germline values: CDR1 MNHEY, CDR2 SVGAGI. The CDR3 loop spans 14 amino acids. CDR3 loop: CASRQAPWGTEAFF. CDR3 bases: TGTGCCAGCAGACAGGCCCCCTGGGGCACTGAAGCTTTCTTT.

The chain employs TRBV7-9 and TRBJ2-7; 10 nucleotides match TRBD1. This CDR3 spans 15 amino acids. Unmatched junction bases numbered 5, after V lost 5 bases and J lost 1 base. In germline, CDR1 is SEHNR, CDR2 FQNEAQ (reference sequence). The CDR3 region has the DNA TGTGCCAGCAGCCCAGGGACAGGGGCGTCCTACGAGCAGTACTTC. Translation gives CASSPGTGASYEQYF.

V usage is TRBV27 and J usage is TRBJ2-5, with D possibly being TRBD1 (5 bases). From germline, CDR1 is MNHEY and CDR2 SMNVEV (reference sequence). The CDR3 is made up of 13 amino acids. The V gene lost 3 bases and the J gene lost 11 bases, with 16 bases spanning the gap. This CDR3 is CASSLSRAGEQYF. CDR3 DNA sequence: TGTGCCAGCAGTTTGTCCAGGGCAGGAGAGCAGTACTTC.

The chain joins TRBV9 to TRBJ1-2, with D maybe TRBD1 (5 bases). The CDR3 runs to 17 residues. The V end was cut by 0 bases, the J end by 7 bases, with 22 bases between. Germline V gene sequence: CDR1 SGDLS, CDR2 YYNGEE. The DNA of the CDR3 is TGTGCCAGCAGCGTAGGACGGGGGGAACAGAGAGAGACTGGCTACACCTTC. This encodes CASSVGRGEQRETGYTF.

The rearrangement links TRBV29-1 to TRBJ2-7, with 7 positions matching TRBD1. The V and J ends lost 4 bases and 4 bases, in that order; junction bases with no gene match: 10. Germline lookup yields CDR1 SQVTM and CDR2 ANQGSEA. The CDR3 contains 14 residues. The CDR3 spells CSVGGGRSLYEQYF. CDR3 nucleotides: TGCAGCGTTGGAGGGGGCCGCTCTCTATACGAGCAGTACTTC.

The chain combines TRBV7-9 with TRBJ1-3; no firm D call. V was shortened by 1 base and J by 4 bases, with 2 bases between the two germline ends. Germline CDR1 SEHNR, CDR2 FQNEAQ (reference sequence). The CDR3 is 12 amino acids. CDR3 coding DNA: TGTGCCAGCAGCTTAGTAGGAAACACCATATATTTT. Translation: CASSLVGNTIYF.

The V call is TRBV11-2, the J call TRBJ2-3; a possible D gene is TRBD1 (5 bases). The V and J ends lost 1 base and 4 bases respectively, with 12 bases between them. Germline loops: CDR1 SGHAT, CDR2 FQNNGV. CDR3 length equals 15 residues. The CDR3 region is CASSLVFLGPDTQYF. The CDR3 nucleotides are TGTGCCAGCAGCTTAGTTTTCTTGGGGCCAGATACGCAGTATTTT. Drawing the rest from reference TRBV11-2 and TRBJ2-3, the complete variable domain is EAGVAQSPRYKIIEKRQSVAFWCNPISGHATLYWYQQILGQGPKLLIQFQNNGVVDDSQLPKDRFSAERLKGVDSTLKIQPAKLEDSAVYLCASSLVFLGPDTQYFGPGTRLTVL.

This clone was seen a single time. The CDR3 loop is CASSTAGPDTQYF. The CDR3 DNA sequence: TGCGCCAGCAGCACCGCAGGCCCAGATACGCAGTATTTT. The chain carries TRBV5-1 and TRBJ2-3, with D unclear. The CDR3 length is 13 residues. V shed 4 bases and J shed 4 bases, with 10 bases lying between them. Germline V gene lookup returns CDR1 SGHRS and CDR2 YFSETQ.

This clone was observed a single time. The chain combines TRBV2 with TRBJ2-1, with 9 positions matching TRBD2. Looked up from germline, CDR1 is SNHLY and CDR2 is FYNNEI. This CDR3 contains 14 residues. V was clipped by 7 bases and J by 7 bases; unmatched bases: 8. This CDR3 reads CASTRGGDANEQFF. The DNA of the CDR3 is TGTGCCAGCACGCGGGGGGGGGACGCTAATGAGCAGTTCTTC.

The CDR3 spells CASKRLAGDQETQYF. The CDR3 DNA sequence: TGTGCCAGTAAACGACTCGCAGGGGACCAAGAGACCCAGTACTTC. The V gene is TRBV19, the J gene TRBJ2-5, with D maybe TRBD1 (6 bases). Trimming cost V 7 bases and J 0 bases, with 15 bases left between them. CDR3 length equals 15 residues. The V gene's germline CDR1 is LNHDA and CDR2 SQIVND (reference sequence).

CDR3 bases: TGCGCCAGCACAACCGGGACAGGGACCTCACCCCTCCACTTT. Its protein product is CASTTGTGTSPLHF. V and J are TRBV5-1 and TRBJ1-6; the match to TRBD1 covers 9 bases. V shed 6 bases, J shed 10 bases, and the junction held 8 bases outside the gene matches. The germline V gene has CDR1 SGHRS and CDR2 YFSETQ. The CDR3 covers 14 residues.